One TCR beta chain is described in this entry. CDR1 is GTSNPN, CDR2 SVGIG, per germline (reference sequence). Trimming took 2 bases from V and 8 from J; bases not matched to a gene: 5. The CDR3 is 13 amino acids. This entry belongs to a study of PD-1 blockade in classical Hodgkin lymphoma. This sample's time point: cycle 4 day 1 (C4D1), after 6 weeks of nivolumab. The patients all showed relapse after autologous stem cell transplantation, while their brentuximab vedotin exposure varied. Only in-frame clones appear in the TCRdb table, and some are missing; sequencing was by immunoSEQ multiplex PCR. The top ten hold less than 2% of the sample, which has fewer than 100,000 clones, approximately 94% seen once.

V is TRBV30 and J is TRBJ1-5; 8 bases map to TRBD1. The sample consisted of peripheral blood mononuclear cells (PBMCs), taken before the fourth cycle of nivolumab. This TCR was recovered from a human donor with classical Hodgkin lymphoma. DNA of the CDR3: TGTGCCTGGAGTTTAGACAGGGGTGAGCCCCAGCATTTT. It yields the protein CAWSLDRGEPQHF.